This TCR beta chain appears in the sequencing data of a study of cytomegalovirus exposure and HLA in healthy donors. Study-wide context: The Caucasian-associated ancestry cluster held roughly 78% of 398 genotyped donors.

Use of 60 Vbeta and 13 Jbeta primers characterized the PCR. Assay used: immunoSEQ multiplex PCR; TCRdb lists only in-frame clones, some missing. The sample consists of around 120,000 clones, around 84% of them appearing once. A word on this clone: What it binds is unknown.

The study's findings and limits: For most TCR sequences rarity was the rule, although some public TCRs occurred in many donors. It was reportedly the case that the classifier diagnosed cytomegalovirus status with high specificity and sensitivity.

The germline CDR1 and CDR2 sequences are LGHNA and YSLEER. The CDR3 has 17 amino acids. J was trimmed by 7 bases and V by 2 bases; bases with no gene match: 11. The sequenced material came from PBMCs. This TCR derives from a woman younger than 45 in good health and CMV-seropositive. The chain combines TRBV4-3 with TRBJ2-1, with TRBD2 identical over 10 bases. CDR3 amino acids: CASSQRPASGGVNEQFF. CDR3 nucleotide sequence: TGCGCCAGCAGCCAACGGCCGGCCAGCGGGGGGGTGAATGAGCAGTTCTTC.